The rows below give T cell receptor beta chains drawn from one sample of a study of type 1 regulatory T cells. These TCRs are of unknown antigen specificity. TCRdb processed the reads anew with MiXCR; each CDR3 protein has one entry. In the table there are roughly 46,000 distinct CDR3 sequences, 12% of which are singletons. Material: cultured non-Tr1 T cells, either the whole culture or a sorted T cell fraction (not recorded which). The origin of the receptors is a human donor in good health. Both conserved end residues are part of each CDR3. A D gene is named only where the DNA matches it firmly. Size tells how often a clone was seen (once, few, many) or the class of an expanded clone, and some rows leave it out.

size	V	J	D	CDR3	DNA
few	TRBV7-7	TRBJ2-2	TRBD1	CASSPTQGATGELFF	TGTGCTAGCAGCCCAACACAGGGGGCCACCGGGGAGCTGTTTTTT
-	TRBV6-1	TRBJ2-4	TRBD1	CASSGDRGAKNIQYF	TGTGCCAGCAGTGGGGACAGGGGAGCCAAAAACATTCAGTACTTC
many	TRBV6-5	TRBJ1-1	TRBD1	CASTPTDRANTEAFF	TGTGCCAGCACCCCAACCGACAGGGCGAACACTGAAGCTTTCTTT
few	TRBV3-1	TRBJ1-1	-	CASSGTVNTEAFF	TGTGCCAGCAGCGGCACAGTGAACACTGAAGCTTTCTTT
medium-sized	TRBV29-1	TRBJ2-5	-	CSGGTYQETQYF	TGCAGCGGCGGGACCTACCAAGAGACCCAGTACTTC
medium-sized	TRBV9	TRBJ2-3	-	CASSVGPSTDTQYF	TGTGCCAGCAGCGTAGGGCCGAGCACAGATACGCAGTATTTT
few	TRBV20-1	TRBJ2-3	-	CSARDPQVTDTQYF	TGCAGTGCTAGAGACCCACAGGTCACAGATACGCAGTATTTT
-	TRBV20-1	TRBJ1-5	TRBD1	CSAGQGAGGNQPQHF	TGCAGTGCTGGACAGGGAGCGGGAGGCAATCAGCCCCAGCATTTT
-	TRBV6-1	TRBJ2-6	-	CASSGRQFGANVLTF	TGTGCCAGCAGTGGGCGGCAGTTTGGGGCCAACGTCCTGACTTTC
many	TRBV5-6	TRBJ2-1	TRBD2	CASSFGLALNNEQFF	TGTGCCAGCAGCTTTGGACTAGCCCTGAACAATGAGCAGTTCTTC
many	TRBV2	TRBJ1-1	TRBD1	CASSEVGQPEAFF	TGTGCCAGCAGTGAAGTGGGACAGCCTGAAGCTTTCTTT
medium-sized	TRBV5-1	TRBJ2-7	TRBD1	CASSRDRAYEQYF	TGCGCCAGCAGCCGGGACAGGGCCTACGAGCAGTACTTC
-	TRBV7-6	TRBJ2-7	-	CASSLAESYEQYF	TGTGCCAGCAGCTTAGCTGAGTCCTACGAGCAGTACTTC
many	TRBV10-3	TRBJ2-7	TRBD1	CAISAGTGAPYEQYF	TGTGCCATCAGCGCCGGGACAGGGGCACCCTACGAGCAGTACTTC
few	TRBV12-3/TRBV12-4	TRBJ2-1	-	CASSFTDEQFF	TGTGCCAGCAGTTTTACGGATGAGCAGTTCTTC
many	TRBV20-1	TRBJ2-5	-	CSAPTLYKGSGEAQYF	TGCAGTGCCCCTACCCTCTATAAGGGGTCGGGGGAGGCCCAGTACTTC